Sequencing of this T cell receptor beta chain was carried out in a study of cytomegalovirus exposure and HLA in healthy donors. This PCR relied on a set of 60 Vbeta primers and 13 Jbeta primers. TCRdb's copy holds only in-frame clones and misses some; the assay was immunoSEQ multiplex PCR. Of roughly 100,000 clones listed, 74% are singletons. CDR3 length: 14 amino acids. Germline CDR1 SGHVS, CDR2 FQNEAQ. V was cut by 2 bases and J by 2 bases, with 8 bases left in between. The V and J genes are TRBV7-8 and TRBJ2-3; a weak D match, TRBD1 (5 bases). This sequence originates from a man aged 45-65 years in good health and CMV-seropositive. Specimen: PBMCs. The CDR3 nucleotides read TGTGCCAGCAGCTTAAGACAGTACACAGATACGCAGTATTTT. Translating it yields CASSLRQYTDTQYF.